The 5 T cell receptor beta chains given below trace back to one sample, sequenced in a study of Ad26.COV2.S vaccination and SARS-CoV-2 variants. Described treatment: around 19 received Ad26.COV2.S at low or high dose, single or two shots; 5 received placebo; per-sample allocation not given. Sample collection was performed on day 63 after the first vaccine or placebo injection. The protocol was immunoSEQ multiplex PCR, while the TCRdb copy is restricted to in-frame clones and leaves out a portion. Of about 410,000 clones listed, roughly nine tenths are singletons. Sample: peripheral blood, taken in a trial of Ad26.COV2.S vaccine versus placebo. The receptors here all came from a person aged 18-65 years who received the Ad26.COV2.S COVID-19 vaccine or a placebo.

The CDR3 DNA follows: TGTGCCAGCAGAAGGGGAGGGACGGGGGGTGAGCAGTTCTTC. This gives the protein CASRRGGTGGEQFF. This sequence joins TRBV11-3 and TRBJ2-1; 7 bases are a match to TRBD2. CDR1 and CDR2 from the germline V gene are SGHNT and YENEEA. The CDR3 covers 14 residues. Trimming removed 6 bases from V and 9 bases from J; junction bases left unmatched: 11.

The rearrangement joins TRBV2 to TRBJ1-5; D gene uncertain. V lost 2 bases and J lost 4, with 12 bases in between. CDR1 and CDR2 from the germline V gene are SNHLY and FYNNEI. CDR3 length: 15 residues. DNA of the CDR3: TGTGCCAGCAGTGAACGGGAAGGATTTAATCAGCCCCAGCATTTT. This translates into CASSEREGFNQPQHF.

The genes are TRBV7-8 and TRBJ2-1, with D perhaps TRBD2 (6 bases). The germline V gene encodes CDR1 SGHVS and CDR2 FQNEAQ. The CDR3 extends over 18 amino acids. With 1 base removed from V and 1 base from J, the gap between germline ends came to 17 bases. CDR3 protein: CASSLDTRRGGSYNEQFF. The CDR3 DNA reads as TGTGCCAGCAGCTTAGATACTAGGCGGGGTGGATCCTACAATGAGCAGTTCTTC. The entire variable domain, with the rest obtained from reference TRBV7-8 and TRBJ2-1, is as follows: GAGVSQSPRYKVAKRGQDVALRCDPISGHVSLFWYQQALGQGPEFLTYFQNEAQLDKSGLPSDRFFAERPEGSVSTLKIQRTQQEDSAVYLCASSLDTRRGGSYNEQFFGPGTRLTVL.

The rearrangement uses TRBV12-3 or TRBV12-4 and TRBJ1-3; D is ambiguous. V was trimmed by 8 bases and J by 1 base, leaving 9 bases between them. The CDR3 has 13 amino acids. The CDR3 sequence: CASATYSGNTIYF. The CDR3 bases are TGTGCCAGCGCGACGTATTCTGGAAACACCATATATTTT.

This sequence joins TRBV19 and TRBJ2-3; TRBD2 might be the D (5 bases). The CDR3 spans 13 residues. Per the germline V gene, CDR1 is LNHDA and CDR2 is SQIVND (reference sequence). V was trimmed by 6 bases and J by 6 bases, leaving 13 bases between them. This CDR3 is CASSRDGEDTQYF. CDR3 nucleotide sequence: TGTGCCAGTAGCAGAGACGGGGAGGATACGCAGTATTTT.